The next 27 T cell receptor beta chains were all read from a single sample in a study of post-analysis software for immune sequencing data. Notes on the study in general: Higher frequency in patients than in controls was seen for roughly five TRBV segments, with TRBV5-6, TRBV5-1 and TRBV20-1 among them.

Incorporated into the TCR beta cDNA libraries were unique molecular identifiers, which served to reduce PCR and sequencing biases. TCRdb re-called the PCR reads through MiXCR, storing one row per CDR3 protein. The data hold 700,000 to 800,000 distinct CDR3 sequences, with roughly 29% observed a single time. Which antigens these TCRs recognize remains unknown. The specimen was blood. These receptors were taken from a girl aged 10-17 years with multiple sclerosis.

This clonotype was counted ten times or more. The V call is TRBV6-5, the J call TRBJ2-7; D not resolved. Trimming took off 7 bases at V and 3 bases at J, with 16 bases between the two ends. Germline-derived CDR1 and CDR2 are MNHEY and SVGAGI. The CDR3 spans 14 residues. CDR3 sequence: CASKVRPYNYEQYF. In DNA form, the CDR3 reads TGTGCCAGCAAAGTTCGGCCGTATAACTACGAGCAGTACTTC.

The chain joins TRBV27 to TRBJ1-2; a weak D match, TRBD1 (5 bases). This CDR3 contains 15 residues. V gave up 2 bases and J gave up 7 bases, with 17 bases separating them. Looked up from germline, CDR1 is MNHEY and CDR2 is SMNVEV (reference sequence). The CDR3 loop reads CASSLASGLFSGYTF. Here the CDR3 DNA reads TGTGCCAGCAGTTTAGCCTCAGGGTTATTCTCTGGCTACACCTTC.

This clonotype occurred a few times. This chain joins TRBV29-1 and TRBJ2-3; TRBD2 agrees at 8 bases. Germline loops: CDR1 SQVTM, CDR2 ANQGSEA. The junction had 8 bases not matched to a gene; V was cut back by 6 bases and J by 6 bases. The CDR3 has 13 residues. CDR3 sequence reads: CSVGYSGGDTQYF. CDR3 coding DNA: TGCAGCGTGGGGTATTCGGGGGGGGATACGCAGTATTTT.

This clonotype was seen more than once but under ten times. J is TRBJ1-5 and V is TRBV5-1; D unclear. CDR3 length equals 16 residues. Trimming took 0 bases from V and 0 from J, leaving 10 bases between them. Germline V gene sequence: CDR1 SGHRS, CDR2 YFSETQ. CDR3 bases: TGCGCCAGCAGCTTGGTCCGCAATTATAGCAATCAGCCCCAGCATTTT. This encodes CASSLVRNYSNQPQHF.

There are many counts of this clonotype. J is TRBJ2-1 and V is TRBV7-2; tentatively, D is TRBD1 or TRBD2 (6 bases each). The ends were cut back, 5 bases at V and 8 bases at J, with 19 bases in the middle. CDR1 SGHTA and CDR2 FQGNSA come from the germline V gene. The CDR3 consists of 15 residues. The CDR3 spells CASSPQGGLSDEQFF. Here the CDR3 DNA reads TGTGCCAGCAGCCCACAAGGGGGACTTTCCGATGAGCAGTTCTTC. The whole variable domain, filled in from reference TRBV7-2 and TRBJ2-1, reads GAGVSQSPSNKVTEKGKDVELRCDPISGHTALYWYRQSLGQGLEFLIYFQGNSAPDKSGLPSDRFSAERTGGSVSTLTIQRTQQEDSAVYLCASSPQGGLSDEQFFGPGTRLTVL.

This chain links TRBV20-1 with TRBJ2-1; tentative D call: TRBD2 (5 bases). The CDR3 extends over 11 amino acids. Trimming left V 7 bases short and J 14 bases short, with 18 bases between. Per germline, CDR1 DFQATT and CDR2 SNEGSKA (reference sequence). CDR3 region: CSDVSALGEFF. In DNA form, the CDR3 reads TGCAGTGACGTCTCCGCTCTCGGGGAGTTCTTC.

This clonotype was counted many times. The chain couples TRBV9 to TRBJ2-3; tentative D call: TRBD2 (6 bases). V shed 3 bases and J shed 6 bases, with 17 bases lying between them. CDR1 and CDR2 (germline): SGDLS, YYNGEE. There are 15 residues in the CDR3. CDR3 amino acids: CASSDRDSEADTQYF. DNA for the CDR3: TGTGCCAGCAGCGACCGGGACTCCGAGGCGGATACGCAGTATTTT.

The chain employs TRBV20-1 and TRBJ2-7; TRBD2 matches at 9 bases. Germline V gene data show CDR1 as DFQATT and CDR2 as SNEGSKA (reference sequence). The ends lost 6 bases at V and 4 bases at J; junction bases unmatched: 13. This CDR3 comprises 15 residues. The CDR3 coding sequence is TGCAGTGCGCGCTCTAGCGGGAAAGCTGTTTACGAGCAGTACTTC. Residues: CSARSSGKAVYEQYF.

The V gene is TRBV28, the J gene TRBJ2-1; weak D call: TRBD1 (5 bases). The CDR3 runs to 14 residues. The germline CDR1 and CDR2 sequences are MDHEN and SYDVKM. V gave up 5 bases and J gave up 7 bases, with 15 bases separating them. CDR3: CASSPRGHRNEQFF. CDR3 coding DNA: TGTGCCAGCAGTCCAAGGGGCCATCGGAATGAGCAGTTCTTC.

This clonotype showed up many times. This chain joins TRBV29-1 and TRBJ2-1; 11 bases are a match to TRBD2. The germline CDR1 and CDR2 sequences are SQVTM and ANQGSEA. CDR3 size: 14 residues. V lost 5 bases to trimming and J lost 7 bases; unmatched junction nucleotides: 7. This CDR3 is CSVTASGGPNEQFF. Here the CDR3 DNA reads TGCAGCGTTACTGCTAGCGGGGGGCCGAATGAGCAGTTCTTC.

This clonotype was recorded a few times. The rearrangement uses TRBV6-5 and TRBJ2-1; D is undetermined. The CDR3 runs to 16 residues. Germline CDR1 MNHEY, CDR2 SVGAGI. V was clipped by 2 bases and J by 7 bases, with 18 bases between them. The CDR3 sequence is CASSYGRPRLGNEQFF. DNA for the CDR3: TGTGCCAGCAGTTACGGAAGGCCCCGCCTCGGGAATGAGCAGTTCTTC.

This clonotype was observed a few times. This rearrangement joins TRBV20-1 to TRBJ2-3; 11 bases agree with TRBD2. The CDR3 is made up of 15 amino acids. V dropped 5 bases and J dropped 3; count of bases not matched to a gene: 7. Germline CDR1 is DFQATT and CDR2 is SNEGSKA (reference sequence). The CDR3 DNA is TGCAGTGCTGACCCGGGACTAGCGGCGACAGATACGCAGTATTTT. This gives the protein CSADPGLAATDTQYF.

The chain is built from TRBV29-1 and TRBJ2-1; D unclear. Germline CDR1 is SQVTM and CDR2 is ANQGSEA. The CDR3 sequence is 13 residues long. V lost 1 base, J lost 8 bases, and 12 bases lay in between. The CDR3 protein is CSVEGWAVDEQFF. CDR3 sequence (DNA): TGCAGCGTTGAAGGGTGGGCAGTGGATGAGCAGTTCTTC.

This clonotype was recorded a few times. The V gene is TRBV7-8, the J gene TRBJ2-6, with TRBD2 identical over 14 bases. The CDR3 is 18 amino acids. V shed 5 bases and J 3 bases; nucleotides not matched to a gene: 6. Germline V gives CDR1 SGHVS, CDR2 FQNEAQ. The CDR3 nucleotides read TGTGCCAGCAGCCCCGGACTAGCGGGAGGTAATGGGGCCAACGTCCTGACTTTC. Protein product: CASSPGLAGGNGANVLTF.

This clonotype was recorded at least ten times. This chain joins TRBV5-6 and TRBJ2-6; D is perhaps TRBD2 (5 bases). The germline CDR1 and CDR2 sequences are SGHDT and YYEEEE. Trimming shortened V by 4 bases and J by 0 bases, and 8 bases separated the two germline ends. The length of the CDR3 is 15 residues. CDR3 coding DNA: TGTGCCAGCAGCCGCGGACTCTCTGGGGCCAACGTCCTGACTTTC. This translates into CASSRGLSGANVLTF.

J is TRBJ2-4 and V is TRBV5-1; a weak D match, TRBD1 (6 bases). Trimming took off 3 bases at V and 8 bases at J, with 9 bases between the two ends. Germline V gene data show CDR1 as SGHRS and CDR2 as YFSETQ. This CDR3 has 12 amino acids. The CDR3 sequence is CASSSGVDIQYF. Here the CDR3 DNA reads TGCGCCAGCAGCTCAGGGGTGGACATTCAGTACTTC.

The gene calls are TRBV20-1 and TRBJ2-3, with a possible D match to TRBD1 (6 bases). This CDR3 has 16 residues. The V gene's germline CDR1 is DFQATT and CDR2 SNEGSKA (reference sequence). The V end lost 4 bases, the J end lost 2 bases, and 19 bases lay between the germline ends. The CDR3 region is CSATKTGTPPTDTQYF. CDR3 sequence (DNA): TGCAGTGCTACTAAAACAGGGACCCCGCCCACAGATACGCAGTATTTT.

The CDR3 loop reads CASSQDPEGSVVTEAFF. In nucleotides, the CDR3 is TGCGCCAGCAGCCAAGATCCGGAAGGGAGCGTCGTCACTGAAGCTTTCTTT. V is TRBV4-1 and J is TRBJ1-1; the D is unclear. Looked up from germline, CDR1 is MGHRA and CDR2 is YSYEKL. The V and J ends lost 0 bases and 4 bases respectively, with 18 bases between them. The CDR3 spans 17 residues.

The chain joins TRBV14 to TRBJ2-7; D remains unclear. V shed 4 bases and J shed 0 bases, with 13 bases lying between them. CDR1 is SGHDN and CDR2 is FVKESK in the germline V gene. This CDR3 region has 15 residues. This chain's CDR3 is CASSPTLGSSYEQYF. CDR3 bases: TGTGCCAGCAGCCCGACGTTAGGAAGCTCCTACGAGCAGTACTTC.

The chain combines TRBV27 with TRBJ1-1, with 7 positions matching TRBD1. The ends lost 5 bases at V and 7 bases at J; junction bases unmatched: 10. CDR1 and CDR2 from the germline V gene are MNHEY and SMNVEV (reference sequence). This CDR3 contains 14 residues. The CDR3: CASSPMTGRGEAFF. CDR3 nucleotide sequence: TGTGCCAGCAGTCCTATGACAGGGCGCGGTGAAGCTTTCTTT.

The chain uses TRBV6-2 or TRBV6-3 and TRBJ1-5, with D uncertain. Trimming left V 6 bases short and J 2 bases short, with 11 bases between. The V gene's germline CDR1 is MNHEY and CDR2 SVGEGT. This CDR3 spans 14 amino acids. CDR3 sequence: CASRPWGGNQPQHF. The CDR3 DNA reads TGTGCCAGCAGACCCTGGGGTGGCAATCAGCCCCAGCATTTT.

The chain recombines TRBV7-9 with TRBJ2-7, with D unclear. The germline V and J ends were trimmed by 5 bases and 5 bases, with 10 bases remaining between them. The CDR3 length is 12 residues. Per germline, CDR1 SEHNR and CDR2 FQNEAQ (reference sequence). The CDR3 region has the DNA TGTGCCAGCAGCGTACTGGGCCACGAGCAGTACTTC. Amino acids: CASSVLGHEQYF.

This clonotype appeared a few times. J is TRBJ2-1 and V is TRBV25-1, with unresolved D. The germline gives CDR1 MGHDK, CDR2 SYGVNS. V was trimmed by 1 base and J by 0 bases, leaving 13 bases between them. The CDR3 has 17 residues. As DNA, the CDR3 is TGTGCCAGCAGTGAATTAGGAACTCCCAGCTCCTACAATGAGCAGTTCTTC. Its translation: CASSELGTPSSYNEQFF. Combining the CDR3 with reference TRBV25-1 and TRBJ2-1 gives the whole variable domain EADIYQTPRYLVIGTGKKITLECSQTMGHDKMYWYQQDPGMELHLIHYSYGVNSTEKGDLSSESTVSRIRTEHFPLTLESARPSHTSQYLCASSELGTPSSYNEQFFGPGTRLTVL.

This sequence joins TRBV5-6 and TRBJ1-2; D unresolved. V shed 0 bases and J shed 2 bases, with 14 bases lying between them. Germline V gene data show CDR1 as SGHDT and CDR2 as YYEEEE. The CDR3 runs 16 residues. The CDR3 nucleotides read TGTGCCAGCAGCTTGGGGCGGACGATAGCGAACTATGGCTACACCTTC. Translating it yields CASSLGRTIANYGYTF.

This clonotype showed up just a few times. This chain uses TRBV20-1 with TRBJ2-4; D ambiguous. This CDR3 comprises 11 residues. V lost 5 bases and J 6 bases, leaving 8 bases between the germline ends. Germline V gives CDR1 DFQATT, CDR2 SNEGSKA (reference sequence). CDR3 residues: CSAVQLNIQYF. The CDR3 nucleotides are TGCAGTGCTGTTCAGTTAAACATTCAGTACTTC.

Comments on this clonotype: An end of the junction does not agree with germline; a read error may underlie this. V usage is TRBV5-1 and J usage is TRBJ1-4, with no clear D. The CDR3 has 13 residues. Germline V gene data show CDR1 as SGHRS and CDR2 as YFSETQ. As DNA, the CDR3 is TGCGCCGGCAGCAGCGGACTTAATGAAAAACTGTTTTTT. This codes for CAGSSGLNEKLFF.

The chain has TRBV27 and TRBJ2-7; unclear D gene. From germline, CDR1 is MNHEY and CDR2 SMNVEV (reference sequence). CDR3 length: 14 residues. The V and J ends lost 4 bases and 2 bases respectively, with 12 bases between them. The CDR3 DNA reads TGTGCCAGCAGTTGGGGAAAGGGAACCTACGAGCAGTACTTC. Translation gives CASSWGKGTYEQYF.